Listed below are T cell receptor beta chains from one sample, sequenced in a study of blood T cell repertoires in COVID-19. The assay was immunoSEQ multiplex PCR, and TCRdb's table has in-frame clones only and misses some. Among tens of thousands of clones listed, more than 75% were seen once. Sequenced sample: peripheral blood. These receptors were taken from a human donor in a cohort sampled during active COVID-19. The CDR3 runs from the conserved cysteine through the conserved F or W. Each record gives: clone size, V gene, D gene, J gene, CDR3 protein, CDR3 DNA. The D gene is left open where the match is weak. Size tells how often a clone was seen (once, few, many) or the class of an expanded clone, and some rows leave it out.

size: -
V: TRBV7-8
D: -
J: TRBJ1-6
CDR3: CASSRAATSSPLHF
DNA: TGTGCCAGCAGCCGAGCAGCGACGAGTTCACCCCTCCACTTT

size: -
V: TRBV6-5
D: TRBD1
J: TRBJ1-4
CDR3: CASSYQGAGEKLFF
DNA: TGTGCCAGCAGTTACCAGGGGGCCGGGGAAAAACTGTTTTTT

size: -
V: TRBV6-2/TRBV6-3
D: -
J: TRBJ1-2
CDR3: CASSRREGPGGYTF
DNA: TGTGCCAGCAGTCGCCGGGAGGGGCCGGGAGGCTACACCTTC

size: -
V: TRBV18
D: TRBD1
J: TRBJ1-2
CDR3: CASSPPGQGDGYTF
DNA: TGTGCCAGCTCACCCCCCGGACAGGGGGATGGCTACACCTTC

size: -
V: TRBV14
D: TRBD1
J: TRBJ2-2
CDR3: CASSQARDRVRTGELFF
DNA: TGTGCCAGCAGCCAAGCTCGGGACAGGGTACGCACCGGGGAGCTGTTTTTT

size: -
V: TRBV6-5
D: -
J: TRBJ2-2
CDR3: CASSRGDTGELFF
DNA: TGTGCCAGCAGTAGGGGCGATACCGGGGAGCTGTTTTTT

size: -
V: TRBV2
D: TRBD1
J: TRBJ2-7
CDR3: CASRVGQDPSYEQYF
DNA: TGTGCCAGCAGGGTGGGACAGGACCCTTCCTACGAGCAGTACTTC

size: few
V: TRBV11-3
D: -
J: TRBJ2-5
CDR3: CASSLGRGQETQYF
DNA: TGTGCCAGCAGCTTGGGGCGGGGACAAGAGACCCAGTACTTC

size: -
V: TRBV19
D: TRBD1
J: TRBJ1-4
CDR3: CASRQQGAANEKLFF
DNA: TGTGCCAGTAGGCAACAGGGGGCGGCTAATGAAAAACTGTTTTTT

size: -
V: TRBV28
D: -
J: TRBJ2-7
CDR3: CASSPIRTVAYEQYF
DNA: TGTGCCAGCAGTCCGATCCGGACAGTCGCCTACGAGCAGTACTTC

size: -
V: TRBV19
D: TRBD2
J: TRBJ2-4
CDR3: CASSTLRSGRASKNIQYF
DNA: TGTGCCAGTAGTACCCTGCGTAGCGGGAGGGCCTCCAAAAACATTCAGTACTTC